The T cell receptor beta chain described here comes from a study of T cells in Graves' hyperthyroidism and ophthalmopathy (dated by TCRdb to the late 2010s). Regarding the study in general: Peripheral blood was collected at initial diagnosis, before any treatment. TCR V-J signatures able to tell the groups apart were searched for in a discovery cohort of approximately 95 patients, of whom fewer than 45 had Graves' ophthalmopathy and about 60 had stable Graves' hyperthyroidism. Prospective prediction of ophthalmopathy was tested in an independent validation cohort of approximately 19 hyperthyroidism patients and 15 to 17 patients who later progressed to ophthalmopathy. The 90 to 100 discovery patients were randomly split 7:3 into training and test sets. Thyroid tissue and blood T-cell repertoires from six or seven Graves' hyperthyroidism patients were also compared in the study. Following sampling, methimazole starting at 30 mg daily was given to hyperthyroidism patients, and high-dose intravenous methylprednisolone was given to ophthalmopathy patients. TCR Vbeta CDR3 sequencing of roughly 140 peripheral blood samples (approximately 44 ophthalmopathy, 75 hyperthyroidism and approximately 17 progressor patients) is reported in the paper. What the study reported, not specific to this receptor: In cross-validation, a model built on a 13 V-J signature told ophthalmopathy apart from stable hyperthyroidism with approximately 91% sensitivity and roughly 81% specificity, and in testing the same model reached 80%/75%. Sample size was not statistically predetermined, and blinding of investigators to group allocation was not performed. In validation, the model predicted progression to ophthalmopathy with approximately 69% sensitivity and approximately 74% specificity, a median of around 6.6 months before onset. Blood samples also contained most of the expanded thyroid clonotypes (frequency above 0.001), which suggests that blood repertoires may reflect thyroid immune responses.

The CDR3 runs 12 amino acids, cysteine and phenylalanine included. This entry keeps only the CDR3 DNA: 36 bases, framed from base 1. Trimming costs V 4 bases and J 7 bases, and their ends lie 11 bases apart. Sequences GTSNPN (CDR1) and SVGIG (CDR2) are obtained from the germline V gene (reference sequence). The TCR beta CDR3 regions were amplified from RNA transcripts. A first-round RT-PCR of the TCR CDR3 used the HTBI primer set with the Qiagen OneStep RT-PCR kit. Libraries were constructed in a second round of multiplex PCR, after which size selection and purification were performed. Paired-end sequencing of the libraries was performed with 100 bp reads on an Illumina HiSeq2000. Under the source paper's analysis protocol: Raw data were processed with SOAPnuke, discarding reads with adapters, uncalled bases, mean Phred below 15, or no exact constant-primer or identifier match. High-quality paired reads were merged using COPE v1.2.5, and each unique nucleotide sequence was defined as a clonotype. MiTCR v1.1 was used to align clonotypes to the IMGT TRBV, TRBD and TRBJ reference segments. Only V-J combinations with frequency above 0.0001, covering roughly 99% of repertoires, were analysed. The TCS score was defined as the ratio of F50 (clonal expansion) to E x V (chaos), calculated using BLOSUM62-based TCRdist between CDR3 peptides within each V-J. Welch's t-statistics and random forest reduced some 510 V-J features to 10 to 15, which were used in a naive Bayes classifier (R e1071). Using fastp trimming at Q25 and MiXCR clonotype assembly, TCRdb reanalyzed the public sequencing data and kept in-frame beta chains. CDR3 protein duplicates are merged, each entry listing the most common genes and DNA. The V and J calls were determined by TCRdb, not by the authors. Here the sample has over 350,000 distinct CDR3 sequences; roughly 15% occur a single time. Jointly, the top ten make up about 13% of the sample.

Regarding this clonotype: The specificity of this receptor is unknown. Base-call qualities are not available, and no considerably larger clone is one nucleotide away.

Ophthalmopathy patients had moderately to severely active disease, Clinical Activity Score of at least 3, NOSPECS grade of at least 4, and duration under 3 months. Patients with uncontrolled infections, other autoimmune diseases, pregnancy or lactation were excluded. Diagnoses were based on clinical symptoms, serum thyroxine and TRAb, thyroid ultrasound and orbital computed tomography. PBMCs were isolated from approximately 10 ml of fresh peripheral blood by Ficoll-Paque density gradient centrifugation. Total RNA was extracted using Trizol reagent, and RNA quality was assessed on an Agilent 2100 Bioanalyzer.

The chain employs TRBV30 and TRBJ1-5, with no reliable assignment of the D segment. This clonotype was obtained from a man aged 18 to 29 with Graves' ophthalmopathy. The sequencing input was blood. Here is the DNA: TGTGCCTGGACCCACCCTGGGCAGCCCCAGCATTTT. Translated, it gives CAWTHPGQPQHF.